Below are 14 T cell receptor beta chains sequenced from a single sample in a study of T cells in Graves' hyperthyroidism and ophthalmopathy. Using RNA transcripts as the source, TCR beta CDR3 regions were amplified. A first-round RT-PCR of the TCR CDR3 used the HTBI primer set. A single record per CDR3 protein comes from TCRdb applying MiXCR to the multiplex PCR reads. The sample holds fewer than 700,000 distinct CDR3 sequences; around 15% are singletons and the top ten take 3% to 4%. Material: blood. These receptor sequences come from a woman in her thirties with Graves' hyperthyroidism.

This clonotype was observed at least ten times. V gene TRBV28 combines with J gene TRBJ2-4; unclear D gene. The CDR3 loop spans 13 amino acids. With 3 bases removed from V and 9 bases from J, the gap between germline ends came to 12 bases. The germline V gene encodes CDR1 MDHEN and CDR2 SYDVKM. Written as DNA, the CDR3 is TGTGCCAGCAGTTTCAAAGGGATAGGCATTCAGTACTTC. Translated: CASSFKGIGIQYF.

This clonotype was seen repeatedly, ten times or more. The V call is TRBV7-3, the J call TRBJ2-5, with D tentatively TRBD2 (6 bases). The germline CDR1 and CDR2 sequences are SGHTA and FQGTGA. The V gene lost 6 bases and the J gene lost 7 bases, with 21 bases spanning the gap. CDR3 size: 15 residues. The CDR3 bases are TGTGCCAGCAGGACACGACTAGTACACCCACGGACCCAGTACTTC. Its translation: CASRTRLVHPRTQYF.

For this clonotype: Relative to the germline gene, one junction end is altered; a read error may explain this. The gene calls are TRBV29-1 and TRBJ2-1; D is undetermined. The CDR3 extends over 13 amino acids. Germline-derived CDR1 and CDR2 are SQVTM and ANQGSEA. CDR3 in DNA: TGTTCTCATCCCAACCCCTCCCACAATGAGCAGTTCTTC. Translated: CSHPNPSHNEQFF.

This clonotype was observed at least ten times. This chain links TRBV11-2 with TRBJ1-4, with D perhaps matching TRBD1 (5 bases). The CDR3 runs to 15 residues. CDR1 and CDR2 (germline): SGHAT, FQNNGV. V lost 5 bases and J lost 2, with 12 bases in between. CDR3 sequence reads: CASSQQVATNEKLFF. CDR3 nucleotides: TGTGCCAGCAGCCAACAGGTGGCGACTAATGAAAAACTGTTTTTT.

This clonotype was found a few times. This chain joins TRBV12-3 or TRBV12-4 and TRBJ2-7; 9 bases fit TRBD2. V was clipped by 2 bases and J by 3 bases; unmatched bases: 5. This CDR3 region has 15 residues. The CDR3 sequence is CASSLLGLAYYEQYF. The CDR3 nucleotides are TGTGCCAGCAGTTTATTGGGACTAGCCTACTACGAGCAGTACTTC.

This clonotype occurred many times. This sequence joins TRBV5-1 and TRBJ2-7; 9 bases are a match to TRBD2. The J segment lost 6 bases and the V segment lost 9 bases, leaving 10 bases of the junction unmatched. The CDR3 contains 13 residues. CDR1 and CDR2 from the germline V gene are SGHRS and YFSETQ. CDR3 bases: TGCGCCACCAGGGGTAGCGGGAGCCGCGAGCAGTACTTC. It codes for CATRGSGSREQYF.

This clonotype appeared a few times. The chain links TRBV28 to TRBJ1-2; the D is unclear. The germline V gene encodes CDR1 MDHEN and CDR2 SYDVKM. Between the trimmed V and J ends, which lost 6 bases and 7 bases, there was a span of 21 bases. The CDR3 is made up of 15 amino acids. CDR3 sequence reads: CASSYHPRVPSGYTF. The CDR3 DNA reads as TGTGCCAGCAGCTACCACCCGAGGGTCCCCTCTGGCTACACCTTC.

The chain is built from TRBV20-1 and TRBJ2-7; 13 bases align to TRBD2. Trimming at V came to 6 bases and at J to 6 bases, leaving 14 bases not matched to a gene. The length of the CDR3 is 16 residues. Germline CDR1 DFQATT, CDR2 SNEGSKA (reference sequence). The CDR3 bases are TGCAGTGCCTACGACCCTGGACTAGCGGGAGTGGGCGAGCAGTACTTC. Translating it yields CSAYDPGLAGVGEQYF.

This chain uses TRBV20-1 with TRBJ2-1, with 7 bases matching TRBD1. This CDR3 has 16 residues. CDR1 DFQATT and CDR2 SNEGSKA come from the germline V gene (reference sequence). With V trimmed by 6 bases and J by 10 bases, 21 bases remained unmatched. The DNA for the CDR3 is TGCAGTGCAAGCGGTTCCGGGACAGCATTACAATGGGAGCAGTTCTTC. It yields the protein CSASGSGTALQWEQFF.

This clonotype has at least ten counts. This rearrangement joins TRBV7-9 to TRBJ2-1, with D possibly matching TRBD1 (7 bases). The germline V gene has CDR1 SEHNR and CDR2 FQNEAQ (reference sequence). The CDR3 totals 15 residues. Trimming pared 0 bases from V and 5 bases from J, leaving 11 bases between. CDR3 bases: TGTGCCAGCAGCTTAGCCCAGGGGGGAAACAATGAGCAGTTCTTC. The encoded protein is CASSLAQGGNNEQFF.

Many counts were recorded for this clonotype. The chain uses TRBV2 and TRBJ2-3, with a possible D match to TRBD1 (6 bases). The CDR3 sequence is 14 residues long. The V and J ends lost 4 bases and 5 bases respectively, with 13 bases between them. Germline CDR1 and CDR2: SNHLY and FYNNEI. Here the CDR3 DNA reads TGTGCCAGCAGTGCCCAACTAGGGGGAGATACGCAGTATTTT. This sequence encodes CASSAQLGGDTQYF.

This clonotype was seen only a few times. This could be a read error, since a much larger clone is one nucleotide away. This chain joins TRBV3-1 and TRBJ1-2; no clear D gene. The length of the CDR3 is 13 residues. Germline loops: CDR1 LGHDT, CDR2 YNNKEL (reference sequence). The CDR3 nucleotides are TGTGCCAGCAGCCATGACGGACCCTATGGCTGCACCTTC. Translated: CASSHDGPYGCTF.

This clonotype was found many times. The CDR3 sequence is CAIASTGDEDTQYF. In nucleotides, the CDR3 is TGTGCCATCGCCTCTACAGGGGATGAGGATACGCAGTATTTT. The chain recombines TRBV10-3 with TRBJ2-3; the match to TRBD1 covers 7 bases. The ends lost 8 bases at V and 6 bases at J; junction bases unmatched: 11. The CDR3 is 14 residues long. Germline V lookup: CDR1 ENHRY, CDR2 SYGVKD.

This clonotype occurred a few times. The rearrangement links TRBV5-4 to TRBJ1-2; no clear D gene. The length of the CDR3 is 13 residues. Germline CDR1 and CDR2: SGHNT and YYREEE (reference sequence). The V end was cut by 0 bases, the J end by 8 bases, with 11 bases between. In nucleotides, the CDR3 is TGTGCCAGCAGCTTGGCCTGGTCAGCCGGCTACACCTTC. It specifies CASSLAWSAGYTF. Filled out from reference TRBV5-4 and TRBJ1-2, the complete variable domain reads ETGVTQSPTHLIKTRGQQVTLRCSSQSGHNTVSWYQQALGQGPQFIFQYYREEENGRGNFPPRFSGLQFPNYSSELNVNALELDDSALYLCASSLAWSAGYTFGSGTRLTVV.